This T cell receptor beta chain was profiled in a study of shared clonotypes between healthy human individuals. Study findings and constraints: Only a few donors were included, so the genetic and exposure-history diversity represented was limited.

Germline V gene sequence: CDR1 ENHRY, CDR2 SYGVKD. With 2 bases removed from V and 5 bases from J, the gap between germline ends came to 9 bases. CDR3 size: 13 residues. Worth noting for this clone: The target antigen is unknown.

TCRdb's copy holds only in-frame clones and misses some; the assay was immunoSEQ multiplex PCR. This table has over 300,000 clones, roughly 91% appearing once. This sequence originates from a man aged 18 to 30 in good health. The sequencing input was memory CD8+ T cells sorted from blood. The subset: CD45RO+ cells pooled with CCR7-negative TemRA cells. This chain joins TRBV10-3 and TRBJ1-2; D ambiguous. The CDR3 DNA is TGTGCCATCAGTGAGGCTGACCGATATGGCTACACCTTC. The encoded protein is CAISEADRYGYTF.